The 21 T cell receptor beta chains below come from one sample, sequenced in a study of CD8 T cells in ankylosing spondylitis. TCRdb reprocessed the 5' RACE reads via MiXCR and lists one record per CDR3 protein. Among roughly 7,500 distinct CDR3 sequences listed, 8.2% were seen once. The specimen was blood, either unsorted or a sorted T cell fraction (not recorded which). Receptor source: a male donor with ankylosing spondylitis or in good health (not recorded which).

This clonotype has at least ten counts. This chain links TRBV9 with TRBJ1-3, with TRBD1 as a possible D gene (5 bases). The CDR3 covers 15 residues. Germline V gene data show CDR1 as SGDLS and CDR2 as YYNGEE. Trimming took off 4 bases at V and 4 bases at J, with 15 bases between the two ends. CDR3 bases: TGTGCCAGCAGCCCGCCCGCGGGGCTCGGAAACACCATATATTTT. Its translation is CASSPPAGLGNTIYF.

This clonotype was counted at least ten times. CDR3 in DNA: TGTGCCAGCAGCGCCAGGGACGAATCCAATCAGCCCCAGCATTTT. Translation gives CASSARDESNQPQHF. The genes are TRBV9 and TRBJ1-5; D possibly corresponds to TRBD1 (5 bases). Germline lookup yields CDR1 SGDLS and CDR2 YYNGEE. With 3 bases removed from V and 3 bases from J, the gap between germline ends came to 13 bases. The CDR3 sequence is 15 residues long. The whole variable domain, remainder taken from reference TRBV9 and TRBJ1-5, is DSGVTQTPKHLITATGQRVTLRCSPRSGDLSVYWYQQSLDQGLQFLIQYYNGEERAKGNILERFSAQQFPDLHSELNLSSLELGDSALYFCASSARDESNQPQHFGDGTRLSIL.

Judged by abundance, this clonotype is medium-sized (0.01 to 0.1%). V gene TRBV9 combines with J gene TRBJ2-1; D is ambiguous. Trimming stripped 0 bases from V and 9 bases from J, with 16 bases between. CDR3 length equals 15 residues. Germline lookup yields CDR1 SGDLS and CDR2 YYNGEE. The CDR3 DNA reads as TGTGCCAGCAGCGTAGGGCGGCACCCGGCCGGTGAGCAGTTCTTC. This sequence encodes CASSVGRHPAGEQFF.

This clonotype is judged medium-sized. The chain combines TRBV9 with TRBJ2-1, with a possible D match to TRBD2 (6 bases). The CDR3 runs 15 residues. V was cut by 4 bases and J by 7 bases, with 18 bases left in between. Germline V gene lookup returns CDR1 SGDLS and CDR2 YYNGEE. CDR3 sequence (DNA): TGTGCCAGCAGCCAGGCGCGGGGCCCGGGGAATGAGCAGTTCTTC. The encoded protein is CASSQARGPGNEQFF.

In this sample, this clonotype is medium-sized. The V call is TRBV9, the J call TRBJ2-5, with 11 bases aligning to TRBD1. The V segment lost 4 bases and the J segment 4 bases; nucleotides outside the gene matches: 9. CDR1 and CDR2 (germline): SGDLS, YYNGEE. The CDR3 contains 16 residues. CDR3 DNA: TGTGCCAGCAGCCCGCAGGACAGGGGGCGGGGAGAGACCCAGTACTTC. Protein sequence: CASSPQDRGRGETQYF.

By share of the sample, this clonotype is medium-sized. For the CDR3, the DNA is TGTGCCAGCAGCGTCCGGACAGGATCCTACAATGAGCAGTTCTTC. As protein: CASSVRTGSYNEQFF. This rearrangement joins TRBV9 to TRBJ2-1; 7 nucleotides line up with TRBD1. The CDR3 runs to 15 residues. J was trimmed by 1 base and V by 2 bases; bases with no gene match: 3. CDR1 and CDR2 (germline): SGDLS, YYNGEE.

This clonotype is medium-sized in the sample. V and J are TRBV9 and TRBJ2-1, with a tentative D call TRBD2 (6 bases). Per germline, CDR1 SGDLS and CDR2 YYNGEE. Trimming removed 3 bases at V and 4 bases at J, with 11 bases between. This CDR3 comprises 14 residues. The CDR3 here is CASSGRDSYNEQFF. The DNA for the CDR3 is TGTGCCAGCAGCGGCCGGGACTCTTACAATGAGCAGTTCTTC.

This clonotype was detected only a few times. V and J are TRBV9 and TRBJ1-1; D not resolved. The CDR3 has 16 amino acids. The germline V gene encodes CDR1 SGDLS and CDR2 YYNGEE. V lost 3 bases and J lost 4, with 19 bases in between. The CDR3 loop reads CASSALVGNDGTEAFF. In DNA, the CDR3 is TGTGCCAGCAGCGCCCTGGTCGGGAACGACGGCACTGAAGCTTTCTTT. Full variable domain (rest looked up from reference TRBV9 and TRBJ1-1): DSGVTQTPKHLITATGQRVTLRCSPRSGDLSVYWYQQSLDQGLQFLIQYYNGEERAKGNILERFSAQQFPDLHSELNLSSLELGDSALYFCASSALVGNDGTEAFFGQGTRLTVV.

This clonotype has at least ten counts. The gene calls are TRBV29-1 and TRBJ2-7; 12 bases align to TRBD2. The CDR3 has 17 residues. Germline loops: CDR1 SQVTM, CDR2 ANQGSEA. J was trimmed by 0 bases and V by 5 bases; bases with no gene match: 11. The CDR3 here is CSVWTSGNDPSSYEQYV. CDR3 nucleotide sequence: TGCAGCGTTTGGACTAGCGGGAACGACCCAAGCTCCTACGAGCAGTACGTC.

By its share, this clonotype is medium-sized. The genes are TRBV9 and TRBJ2-3; D perhaps matches TRBD2 (6 bases). V lost 4 bases and J lost 1, with 13 bases in between. This CDR3 has 15 residues. Looked up from germline, CDR1 is SGDLS and CDR2 is YYNGEE. The DNA for the CDR3 is TGTGCCAGCAGCCTGGGACTTTACCGCACAGATACGCAGTATTTT. It specifies CASSLGLYRTDTQYF.

At least ten counts were recorded for this clonotype. The V and J genes are TRBV9 and TRBJ2-1; D may be TRBD2 (5 bases). CDR1 SGDLS and CDR2 YYNGEE come from the germline V gene. The CDR3 is 17 residues long. V was shortened by 4 bases and J by 2 bases, with 19 bases between the two germline ends. Here the CDR3 DNA reads TGTGCCAGCAGCTCCCCGGAGGTTAGCGCAACCTACAATGAGCAGTTCTTC. Translation: CASSSPEVSATYNEQFF.

In this sample, this clonotype turned up many times. The chain carries TRBV9 and TRBJ2-5, with 10 nucleotides matching TRBD1. V lost 4 bases, J lost 5 bases, and 11 bases stayed unmatched. Germline CDR1 and CDR2: SGDLS and YYNGEE. This CDR3 spans 16 amino acids. The CDR3 reads CASSPSRGQGRETQYF. The DNA of the CDR3 is TGTGCCAGCAGCCCTAGTAGGGGACAGGGGAGGGAGACCCAGTACTTC.

This clonotype was observed at least ten times. This CDR3 reads CASSGTGVIYYGYTF. CDR3 DNA: TGTGCCAGCAGCGGAACAGGGGTCATATACTATGGCTACACCTTC. The chain links TRBV9 to TRBJ1-2; 7 nucleotides align to TRBD1. The CDR3 runs to 15 residues. Per the germline V gene, CDR1 is SGDLS and CDR2 is YYNGEE. J gave up 3 bases and V 3 bases, and 8 bases lay outside the gene matches.

There are a few counts of this clonotype. J is TRBJ2-5 and V is TRBV9, with TRBD2 matching over 12 bases. This CDR3 spans 19 amino acids. After removal of 3 bases from V and 5 bases from J, the junction contained 17 bases not matched to a gene. Germline V gives CDR1 SGDLS, CDR2 YYNGEE. DNA for the CDR3: TGTGCCAGCAGCGGCGCTAGTCGGGCTAGCGGGGGGGACAGGGAGACCCAGTACTTC. Translated, it gives CASSGASRASGGDRETQYF.

This clonotype has only a few counts. DNA for the CDR3: TGTGCCAGCAGCATACCCGCAGCGCCTCAAGAGACCCAGTACTTC. Its translation is CASSIPAAPQETQYF. This sequence joins TRBV7-2 and TRBJ2-5; D gene unclear. CDR3 length: 15 amino acids. Germline assignment: CDR1 SGHTA and CDR2 FQGNSA. The germline V and J ends were trimmed by 5 bases and 2 bases, with 15 bases remaining between them.

The chain recombines TRBV9 with TRBJ2-5; D is perhaps TRBD2 (6 bases). V lost 4 bases to trimming and J lost 1 base, with 11 bases between them. Germline V gene sequence: CDR1 SGDLS, CDR2 YYNGEE. This CDR3 is built from 14 residues. The chain's CDR3 is CASSPPGLQETQYF. The CDR3 coding sequence is TGTGCCAGCAGCCCGCCGGGACTCCAAGAGACCCAGTACTTC.

The chain joins TRBV9 to TRBJ2-2; 15 bases match TRBD2. Germline V CDR1 and CDR2: SGDLS, YYNGEE. The CDR3 is 19 amino acids. Trimming at V came to 3 bases and at J to 0 bases, leaving 6 bases not matched to a gene. CDR3 nucleotide sequence: TGTGCCAGCAGCGCCCTTGGGACTAGCGGGGGGACGAACACCGGGGAGCTGTTTTTT. The encoded protein is CASSALGTSGGTNTGELFF.

This clonotype was counted ten times or more. The chain couples TRBV9 to TRBJ2-3; the match to TRBD2 covers 12 bases. The CDR3 runs to 16 residues. Unmatched junction bases numbered 4, after V lost 2 bases and J lost 3 bases. Per the germline V gene, CDR1 is SGDLS and CDR2 is YYNGEE. This CDR3 is CASSVTSGRYTDTQYF. CDR3 sequence (DNA): TGTGCCAGCAGCGTTACTAGCGGGAGGTATACAGATACGCAGTATTTT.

Many counts were recorded for this clonotype. This rearrangement joins TRBV9 to TRBJ2-2; tentative D call: TRBD1 (6 bases). Germline V gives CDR1 SGDLS, CDR2 YYNGEE. Trimming removed 5 bases at V and 0 bases at J, with 14 bases between. There are 16 residues in the CDR3. CDR3: CASSLERTANTGELFF. In DNA form, the CDR3 reads TGTGCCAGCAGTTTAGAGAGGACAGCGAACACCGGGGAGCTGTTTTTT.

This rearrangement joins TRBV9 to TRBJ2-1, with D maybe TRBD2 (5 bases). Germline assignment: CDR1 SGDLS and CDR2 YYNGEE. V lost 1 base to trimming and J lost 6 bases, with 11 bases between them. The CDR3 runs to 14 residues. This chain's CDR3 is CASSVSHGGNEQFF. CDR3 sequence (DNA): TGTGCCAGCAGCGTATCCCACGGAGGCAATGAGCAGTTCTTC.

This clonotype has a count of ten or more. The chain uses TRBV9 and TRBJ2-3, with a weak D call TRBD1 (5 bases). This CDR3 is built from 15 residues. The ends were cut back, 6 bases at V and 2 bases at J, with 16 bases in the middle. Per the germline V gene, CDR1 is SGDLS and CDR2 is YYNGEE. CDR3 protein: CASTPWGGDTDTQYF. The CDR3 nucleotides are TGTGCCAGCACCCCGTGGGGCGGAGACACAGATACGCAGTATTTT.